One and the same sample provided the 19 T cell receptor beta chains below, sequenced in a study of shared clonotypes between healthy human individuals. TCRdb's table, derived via immunoSEQ multiplex PCR, lists solely in-frame clones and lacks some. The data show roughly 100,000 clones, with 65% to 75% seen just once and over 20% held by the top ten. The sequencing input was memory CD8+ T cells sorted from blood. The subset here: CD45RO+ cells pooled with CCR7-negative TemRA cells. These receptors were collected from a woman in her 30s in good health.

The V gene is TRBV10-2, the J gene TRBJ2-5, with no clear D. The length of the CDR3 is 14 residues. V lost 7 bases to trimming and J lost 2 bases, with 14 bases between them. The germline V gene encodes CDR1 WSHSY and CDR2 SAAADI. CDR3 loop: CASMVTALQETQYF. The CDR3 DNA is TGCGCCAGCATGGTTACGGCCCTACAAGAGACCCAGTACTTC.

The chain combines TRBV5-4 with TRBJ2-7; no clear D. This CDR3 spans 19 amino acids. Trimming pared 1 base from V and 4 bases from J, leaving 27 bases between. The germline V gene encodes CDR1 SGHNT and CDR2 YYREEE (reference sequence). CDR3 amino acids: CASSLFSAGDEWGRYEQYF. The CDR3 DNA reads TGTGCCAGCAGCTTGTTCTCGGCAGGTGATGAATGGGGTCGATACGAGCAGTACTTC.

V gene TRBV4-2 combines with J gene TRBJ2-2; 11 bases align to TRBD2. There are 17 residues in the CDR3. J was trimmed by 4 bases and V by 3 bases; bases with no gene match: 7. Germline loops: CDR1 LGHNA, CDR2 YNFKEQ. CDR3 protein: CASSQGGLAGLTGELFF. The CDR3 bases are TGTGCCAGCAGCCAGGGTGGACTAGCGGGCCTCACCGGGGAGCTGTTTTTT.

This chain connects TRBV28 to TRBJ2-1; possible D gene TRBD2, 6 bases. V lost 0 bases, J lost 5 bases, and 17 bases lay in between. In germline, CDR1 is MDHEN, CDR2 SYDVKM. The CDR3 contains 17 residues. The CDR3 nucleotides read TGTGCCAGCAGTTTATGGGTGGCGGGAATCAGGGACAATGAGCAGTTCTTC. This codes for CASSLWVAGIRDNEQFF.

The sample holds many counts of this clone. The chain joins TRBV25-1 to TRBJ1-2; 7 bases fit TRBD1. The V gene's germline CDR1 is MGHDK and CDR2 SYGVNS. The CDR3 length is 13 residues. Unmatched junction bases numbered 3, after V lost 1 base and J lost 7 bases. This CDR3 reads CASSESQGVGYTF. Written as DNA, the CDR3 is TGTGCCAGCAGTGAATCCCAGGGGGTTGGCTACACCTTC.

This clone was counted once. The chain combines TRBV28 with TRBJ1-2, with D unresolved. Trimming stripped 3 bases from V and 5 bases from J, with 7 bases between. Germline V gene lookup returns CDR1 MDHEN and CDR2 SYDVKM. This CDR3 has 12 amino acids. The CDR3 nucleotides are TGTGCCAGCAGTTTTCAGGATTATGGCTACACCTTC. Amino acids: CASSFQDYGYTF.

The chain has TRBV2 and TRBJ2-1; no clear D gene. Germline loops: CDR1 SNHLY, CDR2 FYNNEI. Trimming cost V 5 bases and J 2 bases, with 13 bases left between them. The length of the CDR3 is 15 residues. CDR3 sequence: CASSYLAPPYNEQFF. The CDR3 DNA follows: TGTGCCAGCAGTTACCTCGCCCCCCCCTACAATGAGCAGTTCTTC.

Ten or more counts support this clone. The chain couples TRBV11-2 to TRBJ2-3; 13 bases match TRBD2. J was trimmed by 2 bases and V by 5 bases; bases with no gene match: 4. The germline V gene has CDR1 SGHAT and CDR2 FQNNGV. The CDR3 consists of 16 residues. The CDR3 region has the DNA TGTGCCAGCAGCCGGACTAGCGGGAGCGCCACAGATACGCAGTATTTT. This codes for CASSRTSGSATDTQYF.

The chain is built from TRBV7-9 and TRBJ2-3, with no clear D. CDR3 size: 13 residues. V was pared by 4 bases and J by 11 bases, with 16 bases between. From germline, CDR1 is SEHNR and CDR2 FQNEAQ (reference sequence). The DNA for the CDR3 is TGTGCCAGCAGCTGGTGGGTCGAGAATAAGCAGTATTTT. It yields the protein CASSWWVENKQYF. The whole variable domain, filled in from reference TRBV7-9 and TRBJ2-3, reads DTGVSQNPRHKITKRGQNVTFRCDPISEHNRLYWYRQTLGQGPEFLTYFQNEAQLEKSRLLSDRFSAERPKGSFSTLEIQRTEQGDSAMYLCASSWWVENKQYFGPGTRLTVL.

This clone was seen just once. This chain links TRBV2 with TRBJ2-5; D gene uncertain. Trimming cost V 9 bases and J 1 base, with 9 bases left between them. The germline V gene encodes CDR1 SNHLY and CDR2 FYNNEI. The CDR3 spans 12 residues. The CDR3 protein is CARGSSQETQYF. CDR3 nucleotides: TGTGCCAGAGGATCATCCCAAGAGACCCAGTACTTC.

This chain joins TRBV28 and TRBJ2-7; TRBD2 aligns across 10 bases. Germline V lookup: CDR1 MDHEN, CDR2 SYDVKM. This CDR3 has 13 residues. V gave up 10 bases and J gave up 3 bases; unmatched junction bases: 6. CDR3 DNA sequence: TGTGCCACCCGGACTAGCGGAAGCTACGAGCAGTACTTC. This translates into CATRTSGSYEQYF.

The chain employs TRBV29-1 and TRBJ2-7; the D gene is possibly TRBD2 (6 bases). The CDR3 sequence is 12 residues long. V lost 0 bases and J lost 4, with 7 bases in between. CDR1 and CDR2 (germline): SQVTM, ANQGSEA. The CDR3 DNA follows: TGCAGCGTTGAAGACGGAGGGTACGAGCAGTACTTC. Encoded protein: CSVEDGGYEQYF.

The count of this clone is one. V is TRBV27 and J is TRBJ1-1, with D possibly matching TRBD1 (5 bases). Trimming pared 3 bases from V and 3 bases from J, leaving 11 bases between. The CDR3 contains 14 residues. CDR1 and CDR2 (germline): MNHEY, SMNVEV (reference sequence). CDR3 DNA: TGTGCCAGCAGTTTCTATTGGGGCCACACTGAAGCTTTCTTT. Amino acids: CASSFYWGHTEAFF.

V usage is TRBV11-2 and J usage is TRBJ2-7, with 8 bases aligning to TRBD1. After removal of 3 bases from V and 5 bases from J, the junction contained 12 bases not matched to a gene. Germline CDR1 and CDR2: SGHAT and FQNNGV. This CDR3 is built from 16 residues. The CDR3 DNA sequence: TGTGCCAGCAGCTTCCACGCCGGGACAGGTCAGGACGAGCAGTACTTC. It specifies CASSFHAGTGQDEQYF. Full variable domain (rest looked up from reference TRBV11-2 and TRBJ2-7): EAGVAQSPRYKIIEKRQSVAFWCNPISGHATLYWYQQILGQGPKLLIQFQNNGVVDDSQLPKDRFSAERLKGVDSTLKIQPAKLEDSAVYLCASSFHAGTGQDEQYFGPGTRLTVT.

This clone showed up many times. The chain is built from TRBV6-4 and TRBJ2-3; D not resolved. The CDR3 consists of 14 residues. In germline, CDR1 is MRHNA, CDR2 SNTAGT. Trimming cost V 6 bases and J 2 bases, with 12 bases left between them. CDR3 loop: CASSGGTTTDTQYF. The CDR3 DNA reads TGTGCCAGCAGCGGTGGAACCACCACAGATACGCAGTATTTT.

J is TRBJ2-3 and V is TRBV7-2, with no clear D. Germline-derived CDR1 and CDR2 are SGHTA and FQGNSA. This CDR3 comprises 16 residues. The V and J ends lost 3 bases and 3 bases respectively, with 16 bases between them. The CDR3 sequence: CASSFGHRHPTDTQYF. DNA for the CDR3: TGTGCCAGCAGCTTCGGTCACCGGCACCCTACAGATACGCAGTATTTT.

This clone was picked up a small number of times. The chain links TRBV27 to TRBJ2-7, with D tentatively TRBD2 (6 bases). The V gene lost 3 bases and the J gene lost 3 bases, with 12 bases spanning the gap. The CDR3 sequence is 14 residues long. In germline, CDR1 is MNHEY, CDR2 SMNVEV (reference sequence). The CDR3 region is CASSFAGRSYEQYF. CDR3 nucleotide sequence: TGTGCCAGCAGTTTCGCAGGGAGGAGCTACGAGCAGTACTTC.

This chain links TRBV28 with TRBJ1-4, with no clear D. From germline, CDR1 is MDHEN and CDR2 SYDVKM. Deletions cut 3 bases from V and 0 bases from J, with 29 bases between. CDR3 length: 22 residues. CDR3 sequence (DNA): TGTGCCAGCAGTTTCAGACCACTGGTCAAGGCCTGGGCAGATACAACTAATGAAAAACTGTTTTTT. Translating gives CASSFRPLVKAWADTTNEKLFF.

This clone was found a few times. V and J are TRBV7-6 and TRBJ2-1, with D maybe TRBD2 (6 bases). Trimming shortened V by 2 bases and J by 6 bases, and 14 bases separated the two germline ends. The CDR3 totals 15 residues. The germline V gene has CDR1 SGHVS and CDR2 FNYEAQ. The CDR3 bases are TGTGCCAGCAGCTTACTAAGCGGGTCTTTCAATGAGCAGTTCTTC. It translates to CASSLLSGSFNEQFF.